Included here is one T cell receptor (beta chain) sequence, with context. This clone's antigen is unknown. No clone much larger than this one lies a single base away; base qualities are absent. This record comes from a study of blood T cell repertoires in COVID-19 (dated by TCRdb to 2020 to 2021). Notes on the research overall: Samples covering the acute and convalescent phases of COVID-19 were provided by collaborators in the United States, Italy and Spain. The material from the prospective study consisted of cDNA or gDNA derived from T cells, B-cell-depleted T cells, or PBMCs. Deeply sampled blood TCRbeta repertoires from subjects exposed to, actively infected with, or recovered from COVID-19 were included in the dataset. The repertoires were released in a freely available public database intended as a resource for research on the immune response to SARS-CoV-2. Samples were obtained from the ongoing ImmuneRACE study (first 160 participants) and from over 1,000 subjects provided by 6 global collaborators. A de-identified subject ID, COVID-19 status, age in years and sex were almost always included in the sample metadata. Where available, HLA class I and class II types were taken from metadata supplied by the sample provider and were not determined by assay-based typing.

Points the paper makes about the study in general: The quantity of clinical and demographic metadata differed by source and by participant and was supplied without curation.

The CDR3 runs 14 amino acids, cysteine and phenylalanine included. Only the CDR3 portion is preserved as DNA: 42 bases, with reading frame beginning at the first base. Germline trimming amounts to 7 bases on V and 8 bases on J, with 10 as the count of junction bases outside the gene matches. CDR1 SQVTM and CDR2 ANQGSEA were looked up in the germline V gene. The collaborating institutions used their own protocols to collect whole blood in K2EDTA tubes. For TCRbeta analysis, collaborators shipped samples as frozen whole blood, isolated PBMCs, or DNA extracted from either of those sample types. TCRbeta CDR3 regions were amplified from genomic DNA using the immunoSEQ Assay, a bias-controlled multiplex PCR. The original pipeline was this. The number of nucleated cells in each sample was estimated by amplification of reference gene primers within the assay. To quantify the absolute abundance of each unique TCRbeta CDR3 rearrangement, sequence reads were collapsed and filtered. For each sample, productive Simpson clonality was calculated as the square root of Simpson's diversity index over productive rearrangements. Entries here come from immuneACCESS through TCRdb and include only in-frame sequences with V and J called. Some clones fail to appear in such tables; in the studies checked, an unresolved V gene covers under half of the shortfall, and the cause of the remainder is unknown. The DNA gave D and trimming, while V, J and clone size come from that table. This sample has about 200,000 clones in its table, and approximately 84% of those were observed once. The ten largest clones represent roughly 5.7% of the sample.

This sequence was found in a man at least 80 years old with acute or convalescent COVID-19. This chain joins TRBV29-1 to TRBJ2-2, with 10 bases in between that match TRBD2. Sequenced sample: peripheral blood. The CDR3 here reads CSACSASGRGELFF. DNA sequence: TGCAGCGCCTGTTCGGCTAGCGGGAGAGGGGAGCTGTTTTTT.